The next 23 T cell receptor beta chains were all read from a single sample in a study of T cell repertoires in cytomegalovirus infection. Their antigen targets remain unknown. Using its own MiXCR run on the reads, TCRdb lists one record per CDR3 protein. Of 45,000 to 60,000 distinct CDR3 sequences in the sample, more than 15% were seen once. The source material was CD8+ T cells from cultured PBMCs, sampled from culture after CMV antigen stimulation. These receptors all stem from a human donor in good health (CMV status not recorded). Some clones in this sample may be carry-over from other donors' samples.

This clonotype was picked up a small number of times. This chain links TRBV25-1 with TRBJ2-7, with TRBD1 as a possible D gene (6 bases). This CDR3 is 16 amino acids long. V lost 4 bases, J lost 9 bases, and 25 bases lay in between. CDR1 is MGHDK, CDR2 SYGVNS, per germline. As DNA, the CDR3 is TGTGCCAGCAGTGCCCCGGGACACCACACCATAGCTCGGCAGTACTTC. It yields the protein CASSAPGHHTIARQYF.

This clonotype was counted ten times or more. The chain recombines TRBV7-2 with TRBJ1-1; the D is unclear. The CDR3 has 15 residues. CDR1 and CDR2 (germline): SGHTA, FQGNSA. The germline V and J ends were trimmed by 3 bases and 3 bases, with 14 bases remaining between them. CDR3 nucleotide sequence: TGTGCCAGCAGCTTGGGTTGGAATTTGGACACTGAAGCTTTCTTT. This codes for CASSLGWNLDTEAFF.

CDR3 protein: CASSAGGQDNSPLHF. The CDR3 DNA reads as TGTGCCAGCAGTGCTGGGGGACAAGATAATTCACCCCTCCACTTT. This sequence joins TRBV28 and TRBJ1-6, with D tentatively TRBD1 (6 bases). Trimming removed 5 bases at V and 5 bases at J, with 13 bases between. CDR1 and CDR2 from the germline V gene are MDHEN and SYDVKM. CDR3 length equals 15 residues.

This clonotype was seen more than once but under ten times. V and J are TRBV5-1 and TRBJ1-1; D not resolved. The CDR3 runs 15 residues. Trimming took 2 bases from V and 1 from J, leaving 12 bases between them. Germline V gene lookup returns CDR1 SGHRS and CDR2 YFSETQ. The DNA for the CDR3 is TGCGCCAGCAGCTTTAGTTCCCATGGGAACACTGAAGCTTTCTTT. Translated, it gives CASSFSSHGNTEAFF.

The chain links TRBV7-8 to TRBJ2-7; 7 nucleotides line up with TRBD1. CDR1 and CDR2 from the germline V gene are SGHVS and FQNEAQ. CDR3 length equals 16 residues. Trimming cost V 5 bases and J 0 bases; bases outside gene matches: 10. DNA for the CDR3: TGTGCCAGCAGCACCAGAGGGACAGCGACCTCCTACGAGCAGTACTTC. Its translation: CASSTRGTATSYEQYF.

The V call is TRBV7-2, the J call TRBJ1-5; D gene ambiguous. CDR1 and CDR2 from the germline V gene are SGHTA and FQGNSA. This CDR3 spans 14 amino acids. The V end was cut by 1 base, the J end by 7 bases, with 11 bases between. The CDR3 DNA sequence: TGTGCCAGCAGCTTAGATGGCCCCGGCCAGCCCCAGCATTTT. Translating gives CASSLDGPGQPQHF.

This sequence joins TRBV15 and TRBJ2-3, with D possibly TRBD1 on 6 matching bases. The V end was cut by 5 bases, the J end by 4 bases, with 16 bases between. The germline CDR1 and CDR2 sequences are LNHNV and YYDKDF (reference sequence). The length of the CDR3 is 15 residues. Here the CDR3 reads CATSPGAALPDTQYF. The CDR3 DNA is TGTGCCACCAGCCCAGGGGCGGCCTTGCCAGATACGCAGTATTTT.

This clonotype was observed at least ten times. The genes are TRBV15 and TRBJ2-5; tentatively, D is TRBD1 or TRBD2 (5 bases each). Trimming stripped 1 base from V and 0 bases from J, with 9 bases between. The germline gives CDR1 LNHNV, CDR2 YYDKDF (reference sequence). CDR3 length: 15 amino acids. In nucleotides, the CDR3 is TGTGCCACCAGCAGAGGGGACGGGGACCAAGAGACCCAGTACTTC. Residues: CATSRGDGDQETQYF.

This clonotype was counted between two and nine times. The J gene is TRBJ2-1, the V gene TRBV4-2; D gene unclear. Per germline, CDR1 LGHNA and CDR2 YNFKEQ. Trimming shortened V by 1 base and J by 9 bases, and 10 bases separated the two germline ends. This CDR3 spans 13 amino acids. CDR3 loop: CASSQGGSFEQFF. The CDR3 region has the DNA TGTGCCAGCAGCCAAGGAGGATCTTTTGAGCAGTTCTTC.

The V and J genes are TRBV7-2 and TRBJ2-5; D gene unclear. The CDR3 contains 14 residues. The germline V gene encodes CDR1 SGHTA and CDR2 FQGNSA. Trimming pared 6 bases from V and 1 base from J, leaving 12 bases between. CDR3 sequence: CASRGSYRQETQYF. The CDR3 region has the DNA TGTGCCAGCAGGGGCTCTTATCGCCAAGAGACCCAGTACTTC.

The J gene is TRBJ2-3, the V gene TRBV6-5, with D possibly TRBD1 on 6 matching bases. Trimming took off 4 bases at V and 6 bases at J, with 23 bases between the two ends. In germline, CDR1 is MNHEY, CDR2 SVGAGI. The CDR3 has 17 residues. The CDR3 nucleotides are TGTGCCAGCAGTTGGGGGCTCAGTGGAGCCGACCCGGATACGCAGTATTTT. It encodes CASSWGLSGADPDTQYF.

The chain is built from TRBV28 and TRBJ1-5; D might be TRBD1 (5 bases). Trimming removed 3 bases at V and 2 bases at J, with 14 bases between. This CDR3 has 16 amino acids. The V gene's germline CDR1 is MDHEN and CDR2 SYDVKM. CDR3 amino acids: CASSLRGGGGNQPQHF. In nucleotides, the CDR3 is TGTGCCAGCAGTTTGAGGGGCGGTGGTGGCAATCAGCCCCAGCATTTT.

This chain joins TRBV10-3 and TRBJ2-1; 8 nucleotides line up with TRBD2. Germline V lookup: CDR1 ENHRY, CDR2 SYGVKD. The CDR3 totals 14 residues. Trimming removed 6 bases from V and 10 bases from J; junction bases left unmatched: 11. CDR3 in DNA: TGTGCCATCAGGGAAGCGGGAGAAGTTGGCGAGCAGTTCTTC. It is translated as CAIREAGEVGEQFF.

The rearrangement uses TRBV11-2 and TRBJ2-1, with 10 bases that match TRBD2. Per the germline V gene, CDR1 is SGHAT and CDR2 is FQNNGV. V lost 5 bases to trimming and J lost 0 bases; unmatched junction nucleotides: 10. This CDR3 is 18 amino acids long. Written as DNA, the CDR3 is TGTGCCAGCAGCGCCCGTAGCGGGGGGAAGAGCTCCTACAATGAGCAGTTCTTC. Its translation: CASSARSGGKSSYNEQFF.

This clonotype was observed at least ten times. V usage is TRBV11-2 and J usage is TRBJ1-2; D is ambiguous. This CDR3 contains 13 residues. Trimming cost V 5 bases and J 4 bases, with 11 bases left between them. CDR1 and CDR2 (germline): SGHAT, FQNNGV. For the CDR3, the DNA is TGTGCCAGCAGCAAAGGACCGGCCTATGGCTACACCTTC. Translated, it gives CASSKGPAYGYTF.

The rearrangement joins TRBV11-2 to TRBJ2-7, with 7 bases lining up with TRBD2. V lost 3 bases, J lost 0 bases, and 2 bases stayed unmatched. This CDR3 comprises 14 residues. The V gene's germline CDR1 is SGHAT and CDR2 FQNNGV. The CDR3 is CASSFGLVSYEQYF. DNA for the CDR3: TGTGCCAGCAGCTTTGGACTAGTCTCCTACGAGCAGTACTTC.

This clonotype was found a few times. The V and J genes are TRBV27 and TRBJ2-1; D call uncertain. Germline CDR1 MNHEY, CDR2 SMNVEV (reference sequence). This CDR3 is built from 17 residues. V gave up 2 bases and J gave up 0 bases, with 14 bases separating them. The CDR3, as DNA: TGTGCCAGCAGTTTAAGCATGCGTCAGAGCTCCTACAATGAGCAGTTCTTC. Amino acids: CASSLSMRQSSYNEQFF.

The rearrangement links TRBV19 to TRBJ2-1, with a possible D match to TRBD1 (5 bases). The CDR3 has 15 amino acids. Trimming removed 2 bases from V and 4 bases from J, with 12 bases in between. Germline CDR1 and CDR2: LNHDA and SQIVND (reference sequence). CDR3 loop: CASSIQGAEYNEQFF. As DNA, the CDR3 is TGTGCCAGTAGTATACAGGGCGCCGAATACAATGAGCAGTTCTTC.

The chain couples TRBV6-8 to TRBJ1-2; TRBD1 is a possible D gene (6 bases). Germline V gene data show CDR1 as MNHGY and CDR2 as SAAAGT. CDR3 size: 13 residues. Trimming took off 1 base at V and 6 bases at J, with 9 bases between the two ends. Written as DNA, the CDR3 is TGTGCCAGCAGTTACTTGGGGGGCAATGGCTACACCTTC. The encoded protein is CASSYLGGNGYTF.

The chain carries TRBV7-2 and TRBJ1-2, with 8 bases aligning to TRBD1. Germline-derived CDR1 and CDR2 are SGHTA and FQGNSA. There are 15 residues in the CDR3. The ends lost 0 bases at V and 3 bases at J; junction bases unmatched: 3. CDR3 sequence reads: CASSLADRVDYGYTF. DNA of the CDR3: TGTGCCAGCAGCTTAGCGGACAGGGTAGACTATGGCTACACCTTC.

The V and J genes are TRBV4-3 and TRBJ2-1; D not resolved. Germline CDR1 and CDR2: LGHNA and YSLEER. The CDR3 extends over 16 amino acids. With 5 bases removed from V and 0 bases from J, the gap between germline ends came to 14 bases. The CDR3 DNA reads TGCGCCAGCAGCTTCGTGGTAGGGTACTCCTACAATGAGCAGTTCTTC. Translation: CASSFVVGYSYNEQFF.

As to this clonotype: A much larger clone is a single base away; this may be a read error. The CDR3 carries no conserved terminal phenylalanine or tryptophan, so it likely arises from a read error. The J gene is TRBJ1-2, the V gene TRBV7-9; a weak D match, TRBD1 (6 bases). The CDR3 runs to 16 residues. Germline CDR1 and CDR2: SEHNR and FQNEAQ (reference sequence). V shed 5 bases and J shed 6 bases, with 22 bases lying between them. CDR3 DNA sequence: TGTGCCAGCAGCATCGGACAGCGCGTATTTTCCGATGGCTACACCTTA. It specifies CASSIGQRVFSDGYTL.

This clonotype was counted only a few times. J is TRBJ1-2 and V is TRBV27, with D unclear. Germline values: CDR1 MNHEY, CDR2 SMNVEV (reference sequence). Between the trimmed V and J ends, which lost 3 bases and 5 bases, there was a span of 19 bases. The CDR3 contains 16 residues. The CDR3 sequence: CASSFSSPRTLYGYTF. CDR3 nucleotide sequence: TGTGCCAGCAGTTTCTCCTCCCCCCGGACTTTGTATGGCTACACCTTC.